Below, 16 T cell receptor beta chains from the same sample are listed, as sequenced in a study of T-cell memory formation after mild COVID-19 (dated by TCRdb to the early 2020s). Library creation used 5' RACE. The sequencing machine was an Illumina NovaSeq 6000. TCRdb reprocessed the public reads (quality trimming at Q25 with fastp, clone calling with MiXCR) and kept in-frame beta chains. Here each entry gathers all rows of one CDR3 protein and keeps the most common genes and DNA. The sample contains more than 120,000 distinct CDR3 sequences, less than 20% of them found a single time. Under 2.5% of the sample comes from the top ten. Sequencing was carried out using PBMCs or a T cell subset sorted from them (not recorded which). Source of these receptors: an adult woman who had mild COVID-19 (a few samples of this study predate the infection). The sample titles of this study are shuffled in the database, so cell type and time point are left out; the donor was told from shared clones.

A few counts support this clonotype. The chain recombines TRBV29-1 with TRBJ2-5; 9 bases line up with TRBD1. There are 14 residues in the CDR3. The germline gives CDR1 SQVTM, CDR2 ANQGSEA. Trimming cost V 7 bases and J 4 bases; bases outside gene matches: 10. CDR3 sequence: CSARDRVGVETQYF. Here the CDR3 DNA reads TGCAGCGCCCGGGACAGGGTAGGAGTAGAGACCCAGTACTTC.

A few counts support this clonotype. Relative to the germline gene, one junction end is altered; a read error may explain this. V and J are TRBV12-3 or TRBV12-4 and TRBJ2-4, with 9 bases lining up with TRBD1. CDR3 size: 16 residues. The CDR3 DNA reads TGTGCCAGCAGTCTAGCTGGACAGGGGATGGAAAACATTCAGTACTTC. Translated: CASSLAGQGMENIQYF.

This clonotype was counted many times. The chain uses TRBV4-1 and TRBJ1-4; perhaps TRBD1 as D (5 bases). The CDR3 has 15 residues. Germline assignment: CDR1 MGHRA and CDR2 YSYEKL. Trimming stripped 1 base from V and 1 base from J, with 7 bases between. CDR3 coding DNA: TGCGCCAGCAGCCAAGCAGGGAGAACTAATGAAAAACTGTTTTTT. Translation gives CASSQAGRTNEKLFF.

V and J are TRBV3-1 and TRBJ2-3; 10 nucleotides align to TRBD2. The CDR3 is made up of 17 amino acids. V lost 3 bases to trimming and J lost 0 bases; unmatched junction nucleotides: 6. CDR1 is LGHDT, CDR2 YNNKEL, per germline (reference sequence). The CDR3 protein is CASSQPSGGFSTDTQYF. CDR3 DNA sequence: TGTGCCAGCAGCCAGCCTAGCGGGGGATTCAGCACAGATACGCAGTATTTT.

The chain employs TRBV12-3 or TRBV12-4 and TRBJ2-1, with 7 bases that match TRBD2. V shed 5 bases and J 0 bases; nucleotides not matched to a gene: 1. The CDR3 covers 14 residues. Here the CDR3 DNA reads TGTGCCAGCAGTCCTAGCGGCTCCTACAATGAGCAGTTCTTC. Protein product: CASSPSGSYNEQFF.

This clonotype was observed a handful of times. The chain combines TRBV30 with TRBJ2-3, with D tentatively TRBD1 (5 bases). The germline V gene has CDR1 GTSNPN and CDR2 SVGIG (reference sequence). This CDR3 comprises 15 residues. V lost 4 bases and J 2 bases, leaving 16 bases between the germline ends. This CDR3 reads CAWTAGFGFTDTQYF. CDR3 bases: TGTGCCTGGACAGCAGGGTTTGGGTTCACAGATACGCAGTATTTT.

This clonotype occurred a few times. The chain combines TRBV5-1 with TRBJ1-5; weak D call: TRBD1 (5 bases). Germline lookup yields CDR1 SGHRS and CDR2 YFSETQ. Trimming removed 0 bases from V and 6 bases from J, with 13 bases in between. The CDR3 covers 15 residues. As DNA, the CDR3 is TGCGCCAGCAGCTTGGAAGGGACCCTAGCTCAGCCCCAGCATTTT. It codes for CASSLEGTLAQPQHF.

This rearrangement joins TRBV12-3 or TRBV12-4 to TRBJ2-7, with unresolved D. This CDR3 is built from 16 residues. The germline V and J ends were trimmed by 6 bases and 0 bases, with 18 bases remaining between them. The CDR3: CASSSGPPGSSYEQYF. CDR3 in DNA: TGTGCCAGCAGCTCCGGGCCACCAGGAAGCTCCTACGAGCAGTACTTC.

In regard to this clonotype: The junction differs from germline at one of its ends, possibly a read error. The CDR3 DNA follows: TGTGCCAGCAGCCGGGGGGCAACCGCGAGCTTC. Protein sequence: CASSRGATASF. The genes are TRBV5-6 and TRBJ2-4; tentatively, D is TRBD2 (7 bases). The CDR3 is made up of 11 amino acids. Germline lookup yields CDR1 SGHDT and CDR2 YYEEEE.

This clonotype was seen a few times. V is TRBV28 and J is TRBJ2-7, with 8 bases identical to TRBD1. Trimming at V came to 10 bases and at J to 1 base, leaving 3 bases not matched to a gene. The CDR3 consists of 12 residues. Per the germline V gene, CDR1 is MDHEN and CDR2 is SYDVKM. CDR3 sequence (DNA): TGTGCCACCGACAGGGGATCCTACGAGCAGTACTTC. This sequence encodes CATDRGSYEQYF.

The gene calls are TRBV12-3 or TRBV12-4 and TRBJ1-1, with D uncertain. CDR3 length: 14 residues. V was trimmed by 5 bases and J by 4 bases, leaving 14 bases between them. CDR3 loop: CASSAVSGLTEAFF. Here the CDR3 DNA reads TGTGCCAGCAGTGCTGTCAGCGGGCTCACTGAAGCTTTCTTT.

At least ten counts were recorded for this clonotype. The chain combines TRBV7-6 with TRBJ2-3; D is unresolved. The CDR3 covers 16 residues. Germline lookup yields CDR1 SGHVS and CDR2 FNYEAQ. Trimming took off 3 bases at V and 0 bases at J, with 13 bases between the two ends. DNA for the CDR3: TGTGCCAGCAGCTTGGGCATGTTCGGTAGCACAGATACGCAGTATTTT. Translation gives CASSLGMFGSTDTQYF.

This clonotype has more than one count but fewer than ten. The genes are TRBV29-1 and TRBJ2-7; 11 bases are a match to TRBD2. The CDR3 runs 14 residues. V was pared by 7 bases and J by 5 bases, with 10 bases of the junction left unmatched. Germline values: CDR1 SQVTM, CDR2 ANQGSEA. This CDR3 is CSAVLAGERNEQYF. The CDR3 nucleotides read TGCAGCGCTGTACTAGCGGGAGAGAGAAACGAGCAGTACTTC.

The gene calls are TRBV15 and TRBJ2-1; tentative D call: TRBD1 (6 bases). With 2 bases removed from V and 1 base from J, the gap between germline ends came to 12 bases. This CDR3 has 16 amino acids. CDR1 and CDR2 (germline): LNHNV, YYDKDF (reference sequence). The CDR3: CATSRPGQKSYNEQFF. As DNA, the CDR3 is TGTGCCACCAGCAGACCAGGACAGAAATCCTACAATGAGCAGTTCTTC.

V gene TRBV11-3 combines with J gene TRBJ2-3, with 11 bases fitting TRBD2. The CDR3 contains 17 residues. Germline V gene lookup returns CDR1 SGHNT and CDR2 YENEEA. V dropped 0 bases and J dropped 3; count of bases not matched to a gene: 5. The CDR3 nucleotides read TGTGCCAGCAGCTTAGATCTCCGACTAGCGGGAACAGATACGCAGTATTTT. It is translated as CASSLDLRLAGTDTQYF. Full variable domain (remainder filled in from reference TRBV11-3 and TRBJ2-3): EAGVVQSPRYKIIEKKQPVAFWCNPISGHNTLYWYLQNLGQGPELLIRYENEEAVDDSQLPKDRFSAERLKGVDSTLKIQPAELGDSAVYLCASSLDLRLAGTDTQYFGPGTRLTVL.

The chain uses TRBV6-5 and TRBJ1-5, with a tentative D call TRBD1 (6 bases). This CDR3 contains 15 residues. The germline CDR1 and CDR2 sequences are MNHEY and SVGAGI. The V and J ends lost 2 bases and 2 bases respectively, with 10 bases between them. The CDR3 is CASSYGGSRNQPQHF. The CDR3, as DNA: TGTGCCAGCAGTTACGGGGGCAGCCGCAATCAGCCCCAGCATTTT.